The 22 T cell receptor beta chains below all came from one sample that was sequenced in a study of CD4+ T cells in melanoma. The table came from immunoSEQ multiplex PCR; TCRdb's copy has only in-frame clones and leaves some out. The sample carries more than 110,000 clones, around 90% recorded once. The receptors here all came from a human donor with melanoma.

The genes are TRBV5-4 and TRBJ2-7; 7 nucleotides align to TRBD1. This CDR3 is built from 15 residues. With 4 bases clipped from V and 3 bases from J, the junction kept 10 bases outside the gene matches. CDR1 and CDR2 from the germline V gene are SGHNT and YYREEE (reference sequence). CDR3 protein: CASSVTGKGNYEQYF. CDR3 sequence (DNA): TGTGCCAGCAGCGTGACAGGGAAAGGGAACTACGAGCAGTACTTC.

Comment on this clone: A read error may produce the germline difference seen at one junction end. CDR3 sequence reads: CASSGVKSDRGNQPQHF. CDR3 sequence (DNA): TGTGCCAGCAGTGGGGTAAAATCGGACAGGGGCAACCAGCCCCAGCATTTT. The V and J genes are TRBV6-1 and TRBJ1-5; 9 bases are a match to TRBD1. The CDR3 covers 17 residues. Germline V gene sequence: CDR1 MNHNS, CDR2 SASEGT.

The genes are TRBV18 and TRBJ1-5; D is ambiguous. Deletions cut 4 bases from V and 4 bases from J, with 14 bases between. Germline assignment: CDR1 KGHSH and CDR2 LQKENI. This CDR3 spans 15 amino acids. In DNA, the CDR3 is TGTGCCAGCTCACTGAGCGGGTACCTAAATCAGCCCCAGCATTTT. Its translation: CASSLSGYLNQPQHF. Looking up the rest from reference TRBV18 and TRBJ1-5 gives the full variable domain: NAGVMQNPRHLVRRRGQEARLRCSPMKGHSHVYWYRQLPEEGLKFMVYLQKENIIDESGMPKERFSAEFPKEGPSILRIQQVVRGDSAAYFCASSLSGYLNQPQHFGDGTRLSIL.

The chain recombines TRBV9 with TRBJ1-1, with TRBD1 matching over 8 bases. CDR1 is SGDLS, CDR2 YYNGEE, per germline. This CDR3 spans 15 amino acids. V shed 3 bases and J 4 bases; nucleotides not matched to a gene: 8. For the CDR3, the DNA is TGTGCCAGCAGCGCGGGAACCGACAGGGGCACTGAAGCTTTCTTT. Protein product: CASSAGTDRGTEAFF. Drawing the rest from reference TRBV9 and TRBJ1-1, the complete variable domain is DSGVTQTPKHLITATGQRVTLRCSPRSGDLSVYWYQQSLDQGLQFLIQYYNGEERAKGNILERFSAQQFPDLHSELNLSSLELGDSALYFCASSAGTDRGTEAFFGQGTRLTVV.

This clone was seen a handful of times. The chain combines TRBV19 with TRBJ2-2, with D hard to call. Trimming took 0 bases from V and 6 from J, leaving 17 bases between them. The V gene's germline CDR1 is LNHDA and CDR2 SQIVND (reference sequence). The CDR3 totals 17 residues. CDR3 nucleotide sequence: TGTGCCAGTAGTATAGACACCTCTCGGCGAAGCGCCGGGGAGCTGTTTTTT. Protein: CASSIDTSRRSAGELFF.

The V gene is TRBV7-4, the J gene TRBJ2-5; 10 nucleotides line up with TRBD2. The CDR3 is 16 residues long. Germline V gene lookup returns CDR1 SGHVT and CDR2 SQSDAQ. The junction had 9 bases not matched to a gene; V was cut back by 4 bases and J by 4 bases. The CDR3 coding sequence is TGTGCCAGCAGCTCAGGCGGTTGGACTAGCGGAGAGACCCAGTACTTC. Translation: CASSSGGWTSGETQYF. Filled out from reference TRBV7-4 and TRBJ2-5, the complete variable domain reads GAGVSQSPRYKVAKRGRDVALRCDSISGHVTLYWYRQTLGQGSEVLTYSQSDAQRDKSGRPSGRFSAERPERSVSTLKIQRTEQGDSAVYLCASSSGGWTSGETQYFGPGTRLLVL.

This rearrangement joins TRBV11-3 to TRBJ2-5, with TRBD1 as a possible D gene (5 bases). There are 13 residues in the CDR3. The germline V and J ends were trimmed by 8 bases and 2 bases, with 12 bases remaining between them. Germline loops: CDR1 SGHNT, CDR2 YENEEA. The chain's CDR3 is CASGDSEQETQYF. The CDR3 DNA is TGTGCCAGCGGAGACAGTGAACAAGAGACCCAGTACTTC.

The V gene is TRBV18, the J gene TRBJ2-1; a possible D gene is TRBD2 (6 bases). CDR1 and CDR2 from the germline V gene are KGHSH and LQKENI. The ends were cut back, 3 bases at V and 5 bases at J, with 20 bases in the middle. CDR3 length: 17 amino acids. The CDR3 region has the DNA TGTGCCAGCTCACCGGGACTGGGACTCACTAGGCACAATGAGCAGTTCTTC. Its protein is CASSPGLGLTRHNEQFF.

V gene TRBV6-6 combines with J gene TRBJ2-1; D might be TRBD2 (5 bases). Trimming took off 7 bases at V and 8 bases at J, with 15 bases between the two ends. Per germline, CDR1 MNHNY and CDR2 SVGAGI (reference sequence). The CDR3 sequence is 13 residues long. The CDR3 loop is CASKGSEGHEQFF. The DNA for the CDR3 is TGTGCCAGCAAGGGCTCTGAGGGCCATGAGCAGTTCTTC.

The V and J genes are TRBV5-1 and TRBJ2-3; the D gene could be TRBD1 or TRBD2 (5 bases each). The CDR3 consists of 17 residues. V gave up 4 bases and J gave up 2 bases, with 20 bases separating them. Germline-derived CDR1 and CDR2 are SGHRS and YFSETQ. CDR3: CASSPGVAWGSTDTQYF. The CDR3, as DNA: TGCGCCAGCAGCCCCGGAGTTGCGTGGGGGTCCACAGATACGCAGTATTTT. The full variable domain, in which reference TRBV5-1 and TRBJ2-3 provide the parts outside the CDR3, is KAGVTQTPRYLIKTRGQQVTLSCSPISGHRSVSWYQQTPGQGLQFLFEYFSETQRNKGNFPGRFSGRQFSNSRSEMNVSTLELGDSALYLCASSPGVAWGSTDTQYFGPGTRLTVL.

Here the CDR3 DNA reads TGCGCCAGCAGATCTGGGGGTATCACCTACGAGCAGTACTTC. Amino acids: CASRSGGITYEQYF. The V gene is TRBV5-1, the J gene TRBJ2-7; D possibly matches TRBD1 or TRBD2 (5 bases each). From germline, CDR1 is SGHRS and CDR2 YFSETQ. V was pared by 5 bases and J by 2 bases, with 14 bases between. This CDR3 is 14 amino acids long.

This clone was recorded once. The V and J genes are TRBV2 and TRBJ1-2; D remains unclear. The CDR3 is made up of 14 amino acids. Per germline, CDR1 SNHLY and CDR2 FYNNEI. Trimming pared 4 bases from V and 0 bases from J, leaving 9 bases between. CDR3 sequence (DNA): TGTGCCAGCAGTGGGAGGGCAGCTAACTATGGCTACACCTTC. This encodes CASSGRAANYGYTF.

The sample holds a few counts of this clone. The chain links TRBV6-1 to TRBJ1-1, with D perhaps TRBD1 (5 bases). Germline V CDR1 and CDR2: MNHNS, SASEGT. The CDR3 consists of 15 residues. Trimming removed 2 bases at V and 0 bases at J, with 10 bases between. CDR3 amino acids: CASSESGALNTEAFF. CDR3 in DNA: TGTGCCAGCAGTGAATCTGGGGCCTTGAACACTGAAGCTTTCTTT.

This chain joins TRBV19 and TRBJ1-5; TRBD1 matches 11 bases. The CDR3 has 17 amino acids. Per the germline V gene, CDR1 is LNHDA and CDR2 is SQIVND (reference sequence). V was pared by 5 bases and J by 1 base, with 7 bases of the junction left unmatched. The CDR3 bases are TGTGCCAGTAGTCGGAGGGGGGACAGGGGGAGCAATCAGCCCCAGCATTTT. Translated: CASSRRGDRGSNQPQHF.

J is TRBJ1-4 and V is TRBV25-1; the D gene is possibly TRBD1 (5 bases). Trimming left V 5 bases short and J 8 bases short, with 12 bases between. The germline V gene encodes CDR1 MGHDK and CDR2 SYGVNS. The CDR3 sequence is 13 residues long. The CDR3 reads CASSHTAGEKLFF. The CDR3 nucleotides are TGTGCCAGCAGTCATACCGCAGGGGAAAAACTGTTTTTT.

The chain employs TRBV4-1 and TRBJ1-4, with a possible D match to TRBD1 (5 bases). This CDR3 has 15 residues. Trimming removed 0 bases from V and 7 bases from J, with 12 bases in between. CDR1 is MGHRA and CDR2 is YSYEKL in the germline V gene. CDR3: CASSQDNWGGEKLFF. CDR3 bases: TGCGCCAGCAGCCAAGATAATTGGGGGGGTGAAAAACTGTTTTTT.

The V and J genes are TRBV5-1 and TRBJ1-1; possibly TRBD1 for D (5 bases). The V gene lost 6 bases and the J gene lost 5 bases, with 17 bases spanning the gap. This CDR3 has 14 residues. CDR1 and CDR2 (germline): SGHRS, YFSETQ. The CDR3 DNA follows: TGCGCCAGCAAGGCGGCAGGGCCGTATACTGAAGCTTTCTTT. Translation gives CASKAAGPYTEAFF.

The genes are TRBV5-4 and TRBJ1-2; TRBD1 matches at 7 bases. V lost 5 bases and J lost 2; bases outside the gene matches: 6. Germline V CDR1 and CDR2: SGHNT, YYREEE (reference sequence). This CDR3 spans 14 amino acids. The CDR3 loop is CASRGGQLNYGYTF. DNA of the CDR3: TGTGCCAGCAGGGGGGGACAGCTCAACTATGGCTACACCTTC.

On this clone itself: Mismatch with germline at one junction end may stem from a read error. The V call is TRBV6-1, the J call TRBJ2-7; D call uncertain. Germline V gene sequence: CDR1 MNHNS, CDR2 SASEGT. The CDR3 spans 11 residues. The CDR3: CASSDGSPKDF. The CDR3 nucleotides read TGTGCCAGCAGTGATGGGTCCCCGAAGGACTTC.

This rearrangement joins TRBV6-5 to TRBJ1-1; D gene ambiguous. Germline loops: CDR1 MNHEY, CDR2 SVGAGI. V lost 0 bases and J 0 bases, leaving 8 bases between the germline ends. The CDR3 runs to 15 residues. CDR3 sequence: CASSYSPVMNTEAFF. The CDR3, as DNA: TGTGCCAGCAGTTACTCGCCGGTGATGAACACTGAAGCTTTCTTT.

As DNA, the CDR3 is TGTGCCAGCAGGGATACAGGGGCCGGTCGTCAGCCCCAGCATTTT. Its protein is CASRDTGAGRQPQHF. The chain has TRBV6-1 and TRBJ1-5, with 7 nucleotides matching TRBD1. The germline V gene encodes CDR1 MNHNS and CDR2 SASEGT. The CDR3 is made up of 15 amino acids. Trimming took 6 bases from V and 6 from J; bases not matched to a gene: 11.

The CDR3 DNA reads as TGTGCCAGCAGCGCCTTGGGGCGGGGGGCCCCAGATACGCAGTATTTT. It encodes CASSALGRGAPDTQYF. V gene TRBV5-6 combines with J gene TRBJ2-3, with TRBD2 matching 8 bases. Germline values: CDR1 SGHDT, CDR2 YYEEEE. The V and J ends lost 4 bases and 4 bases, in that order; junction bases with no gene match: 11. This CDR3 is 16 amino acids long.